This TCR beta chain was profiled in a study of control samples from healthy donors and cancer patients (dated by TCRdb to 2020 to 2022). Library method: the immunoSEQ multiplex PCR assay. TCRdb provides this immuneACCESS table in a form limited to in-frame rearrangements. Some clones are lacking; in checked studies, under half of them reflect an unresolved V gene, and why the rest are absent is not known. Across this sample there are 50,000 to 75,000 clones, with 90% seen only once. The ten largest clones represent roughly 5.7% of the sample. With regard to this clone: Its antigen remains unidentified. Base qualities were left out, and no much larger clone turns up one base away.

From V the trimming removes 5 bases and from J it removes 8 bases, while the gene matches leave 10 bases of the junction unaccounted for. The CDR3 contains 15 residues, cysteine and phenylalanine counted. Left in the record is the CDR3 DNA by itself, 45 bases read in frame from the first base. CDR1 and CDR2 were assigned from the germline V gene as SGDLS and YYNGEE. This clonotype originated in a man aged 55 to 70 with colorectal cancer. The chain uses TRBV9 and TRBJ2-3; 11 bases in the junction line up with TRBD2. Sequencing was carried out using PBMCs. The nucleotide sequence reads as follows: TGTGCCAGCAGTTCCGCGACTAGCGGGGCGGGTACGCAGTATTTT. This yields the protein CASSSATSGAGTQYF. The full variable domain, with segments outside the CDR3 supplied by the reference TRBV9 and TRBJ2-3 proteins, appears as DSGVTQTPKHLITATGQRVTLRCSPRSGDLSVYWYQQSLDQGLQFLIQYYNGEERAKGNILERFSAQQFPDLHSELNLSSLELGDSALYFCASSSATSGAGTQYFGPGTRLTVL.